This T cell receptor beta chain was sequenced during a study of siplizumab effects on memory and regulatory T cells. Study-level findings and limits: Unstimulated subsets were the mapping target of only a minor fraction of alloreactive clones. The authors could not assign a naive or memory phenotype to roughly 80-95% of proliferating CD4+ or CD8+ clones. Alloreactive sequences whose origin lay in unstimulated CD4+ memory cells were significantly reduced by siplizumab.

The V gene's germline CDR1 is SGHDT and CDR2 YYEEEE. The CDR3 totals 14 residues. V trimming: 3 bases; J trimming: 5 bases; junction bases outside the gene matches: 2. TCRdb's table, derived via immunoSEQ multiplex PCR, lists solely in-frame clones and lacks some. Counted here are approximately 91,000 clones, 85% to 95% occurring once; the ten biggest clones make up about a fifth. Comments on this clone: The antigen is not known.

Specimen: CD8+ T cells sorted from blood. This clonotype originated in a human donor in good health. The chain is built from TRBV5-6 and TRBJ2-7, with 13 bases identical to TRBD2. CDR3 sequence reads: CASSYGTSGNEQYF. CDR3 nucleotide sequence: TGTGCCAGCAGCTACGGGACTAGCGGGAACGAGCAGTACTTC.